The 18 T cell receptor beta chains in this list originate from one sample, sequenced in a study of tumor-infiltrating lymphocytes in primary liver carcinoma. Priming with a constant-region primer yielded TCR beta cDNA from roughly 500 ng total RNA. The TCR beta library was amplified through three nested multiplex PCR rounds in a modified ARM-PCR procedure. Two initial PCR rounds of 10 to 11 cycles each paired TRBV1-TRBV30 forward primers with a C-beta reverse primer. TCRdb processed the multiplex PCR reads anew with MiXCR; each CDR3 protein has one entry. The data show fewer than 400,000 distinct CDR3 sequences, approximately 65% seen once. Blood RNA originated from unsorted whole blood, with germline DNA additionally extracted. Sequencing was done on a sample of peripheral blood. The source is a man aged 35 to 55 with primary liver carcinoma and hepatitis B virus infection.

In this sample, this clonotype turned up a few times. The junction departs from the called germline gene at one end, perhaps through a read error. The genes are TRBV6-1 and TRBJ2-1; D is unresolved. Germline lookup yields CDR1 MNHNS and CDR2 SASEGT. The CDR3 consists of 15 residues. This CDR3 is CVSRTGPSSYNEQFF. CDR3 nucleotides: TGTGTCAGCAGGACGGGCCCGAGCTCCTACAATGAGCAGTTCTTC.

Comments on this clonotype: Possible read error: a much larger clone is one base away. The chain carries TRBV6-5 and TRBJ2-7; possible D gene TRBD1, 6 bases. The germline V gene has CDR1 MNHEY and CDR2 SVGAGI. The length of the CDR3 is 15 residues. CDR3 amino acids: CASCYSDTGSGEQYF. CDR3 DNA: TGTGCCAGCTGTTACTCGGATACAGGGAGTGGGGAGCAGTACTTC.

This clonotype was counted between two and nine times. The chain is built from TRBV28 and TRBJ2-7; 11 positions match TRBD1. V lost 8 bases, J lost 6 bases, and 3 bases stayed unmatched. Germline-derived CDR1 and CDR2 are MDHEN and SYDVKM. The CDR3 is 12 residues long. The CDR3 nucleotides are TGTGCCAGCGGACAGGGGGCTTTCGAGCAGTACTTC. This encodes CASGQGAFEQYF. The variable domain in full, completed from reference TRBV28 and TRBJ2-7, reads DVKVTQSSRYLVKRTGEKVFLECVQDMDHENMFWYRQDPGLGLRLIYFSYDVKMKEKGDIPEGYSVSREKKERFSLILESASTNQTSMYLCASGQGAFEQYFGPGTRLTVT.

The V and J genes are TRBV11-1 and TRBJ2-3, with TRBD2 as a possible D gene (5 bases). Trimming pared 6 bases from V and 5 bases from J, leaving 18 bases between. This CDR3 has 15 residues. CDR1 is SGHAT and CDR2 is FQDESV in the germline V gene (reference sequence). In DNA, the CDR3 is TGTGCCAGCAGTATGCCGAGGGAGAGCTTAGATACGCAGTATTTT. Encoded protein: CASSMPRESLDTQYF.

The chain couples TRBV5-6 to TRBJ2-2, with D uncertain. In germline, CDR1 is SGHDT, CDR2 YYEEEE. Trimming left V 0 bases short and J 0 bases short, with 9 bases between. CDR3 size: 16 residues. CDR3 nucleotides: TGTGCCAGCAGCTTGGACACAGCCACGAACACCGGGGAGCTGTTTTTT. This translates into CASSLDTATNTGELFF.

The chain employs TRBV21-1 and TRBJ1-2. TRBV21-1 is given as a pseudogene. This CDR3 spans 15 amino acids. The CDR3 sequence: CASSPVSPGSYRYTF. The CDR3 DNA is TGTGCCAGCAGCCCGGTGAGCCCCGGATCCTATCGCTACACCTTC.

Turning to this clonotype: In this CDR3 the conserved last residue, phenylalanine or tryptophan, is missing, so a read error is likely. The J gene is TRBJ2-3, the V gene TRBV6-4, with D maybe TRBD2 (5 bases). Germline V gives CDR1 MRHNA, CDR2 SNTAGT. There are 16 residues in the CDR3. Deletions cut 0 bases from V and 0 bases from J, with 10 bases between. CDR3 in amino acids: CASSDSKAGSTDTQYS. In DNA, the CDR3 is TGTGCCAGCAGTGACTCGAAGGCGGGCAGCACAGATACGCAGTATTCT.

The genes are TRBV10-3 and TRBJ1-6; D unclear. CDR3 size: 13 residues. Trimming stripped 7 bases from V and 7 bases from J, with 11 bases between. CDR1 is ENHRY, CDR2 SYGVKD, per germline. CDR3 residues: CAITGDLNSPLHF. The DNA of the CDR3 is TGTGCCATCACTGGAGATCTCAATTCACCCCTCCACTTT.

With respect to this clonotype: Mismatch with germline at one junction end may stem from a read error. This chain joins TRBV30 and TRBJ1-6; no definite D call. Germline assignment: CDR1 GTSNPN and CDR2 SVGIG (reference sequence). The length of the CDR3 is 17 residues. The CDR3 here is CTWSIDPFGRDNSPLHF. The CDR3 region has the DNA TGTACCTGGAGTATCGACCCGTTCGGGAGAGATAATTCACCCCTCCACTTT.

Concerning this clonotype: An end of the junction does not agree with germline; a read error may underlie this. V usage is TRBV11-2 and J usage is TRBJ2-3; TRBD2 matches 7 bases. The CDR3 is made up of 15 amino acids. Germline CDR1 is SGHAT and CDR2 is FQNNGV. The CDR3 here is CASSLGGSRTDTRYF. In DNA, the CDR3 is TGCGCCAGCAGCTTAGGCGGGAGCCGCACAGATACCCGGTATTTT.

The chain uses TRBV5-1 and TRBJ2-3; 7 bases align to TRBD2. V dropped 3 bases and J dropped 7; count of bases not matched to a gene: 8. This CDR3 region has 14 residues. Germline CDR1 SGHRS, CDR2 YFSETQ. CDR3 in DNA: TGCGCCAGCAGCTCGGGACTACCCGAGAATACGCAGTATTTT. This translates into CASSSGLPENTQYF.

As regards this clonotype: Being one base from a much bigger clone, this may be a read error. The gene calls are TRBV4-1 and TRBJ1-5; no definite D call. The CDR3 spans 13 residues. Germline V gene sequence: CDR1 MGHRA, CDR2 YSYEKL. CDR3 in DNA: TGCGCCAGCAGCCAAGAATTAATTCAGTCCCAGCATTTT. Residues: CASSQELIQSQHF.

The table lists this clonotype with a few counts. This chain connects TRBV30 to TRBJ1-1; D gene uncertain. Germline CDR1 and CDR2: GTSNPN and SVGIG (reference sequence). The CDR3 loop spans 13 amino acids. The V end lost 0 bases, the J end lost 1 base, and 6 bases lay between the germline ends. The CDR3 nucleotides read TGTGCCTGGAGTGTCACCAGGAACACTGAAGCTTTCTTT. Its protein product is CAWSVTRNTEAFF.

With regard to this clonotype: This could be a read error, since a much larger clone is one nucleotide away. The chain is built from TRBV29-1 and TRBJ1-6, with unresolved D. The CDR3 runs 16 residues. The V gene's germline CDR1 is SQVTM and CDR2 ANQGSEA. CDR3 region: CSVLKRILGYNSSLHF. The CDR3 region has the DNA TGCAGCGTTCTTAAAAGGATTTTGGGCTATAATTCATCCCTCCACTTT.

With respect to this clonotype: This clone may be a read error of a much larger clone one base away. The chain has TRBV12-3 or TRBV12-4 and TRBJ2-3; D unresolved. CDR3 length: 14 amino acids. V lost 3 bases and J 3 bases, leaving 10 bases between the germline ends. The CDR3 DNA follows: TGTGCCAGCAGTTTCGGTTCGGCGACAGATACGCAGTATTTT. It yields the protein CASSFGSATDTQYF.

At least ten counts were recorded for this clonotype. The chain carries TRBV6-1 and TRBJ1-5; D uncertain. Trimming removed 6 bases from V and 5 bases from J, with 11 bases in between. Germline CDR1 and CDR2: MNHNS and SASEGT. The CDR3 has 13 amino acids. CDR3 loop: CASRVVRHQPQHF. CDR3 DNA: TGTGCCAGCAGAGTGGTGCGGCATCAGCCCCAGCATTTT.

A note on this clonotype: This could be a read error, since a much larger clone is one nucleotide away. The chain recombines TRBV4-2 with TRBJ2-5; 7 bases agree with TRBD2. Germline assignment: CDR1 LGHNA and CDR2 YNFKEQ. This CDR3 has 21 residues. The ends lost 4 bases at V and 1 base at J; junction bases unmatched: 24. This CDR3 reads CASSRGWGEGRSKESQETQYF. Here the CDR3 DNA reads TGTGCCAGCAGCCGCGGTTGGGGGGAGGGGAGGTCAAAAGAGTCCCAAGAGACCCAGTACTTC.

As regards this clonotype: Given a much more abundant clone one base away, this may be a read error. The rearrangement links TRBV12-3 or TRBV12-4 to TRBJ2-3, with 7 bases that match TRBD2. V shed 9 bases, J shed 1 base, and the junction held 10 bases outside the gene matches. The CDR3 runs to 15 residues. The DNA of the CDR3 is TGTGCCAGGATAATCCGGGAGGCAGGCACAGATACGCAGTATTTT. It codes for CARIIREAGTDTQYF.